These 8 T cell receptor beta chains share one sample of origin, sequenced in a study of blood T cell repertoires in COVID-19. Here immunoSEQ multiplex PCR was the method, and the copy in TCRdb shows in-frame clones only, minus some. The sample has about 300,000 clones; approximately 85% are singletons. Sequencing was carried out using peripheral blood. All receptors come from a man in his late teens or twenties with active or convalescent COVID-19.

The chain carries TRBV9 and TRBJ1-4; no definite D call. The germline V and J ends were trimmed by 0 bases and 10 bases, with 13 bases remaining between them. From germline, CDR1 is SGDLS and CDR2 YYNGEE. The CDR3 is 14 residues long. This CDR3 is CASSVGGFMGKLFF. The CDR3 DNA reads TGTGCCAGCAGCGTAGGAGGGTTTATGGGAAAACTGTTTTTT.

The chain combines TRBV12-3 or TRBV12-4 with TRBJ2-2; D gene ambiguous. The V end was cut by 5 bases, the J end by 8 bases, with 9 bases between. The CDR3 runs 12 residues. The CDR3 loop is CASSPFGGELFF. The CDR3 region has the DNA TGTGCCAGCAGTCCCTTCGGGGGGGAGCTGTTTTTT.

The CDR3 is CATRPGQGGGYTF. CDR3 coding DNA: TGTGCCACCAGGCCGGGACAGGGAGGTGGCTACACCTTC. The chain is built from TRBV24-1 and TRBJ1-2; 9 bases match TRBD1. In germline, CDR1 is KGHDR, CDR2 SFDVKD. The CDR3 covers 13 residues. Unmatched junction bases numbered 6, after V lost 7 bases and J lost 7 bases.

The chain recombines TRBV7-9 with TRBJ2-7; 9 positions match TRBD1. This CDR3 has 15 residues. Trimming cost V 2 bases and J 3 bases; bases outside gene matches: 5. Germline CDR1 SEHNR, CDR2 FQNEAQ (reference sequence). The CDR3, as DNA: TGTGCCAGCAGCTTATGGGACAGGGCCTTCTACGAGCAGTACTTC. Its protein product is CASSLWDRAFYEQYF.

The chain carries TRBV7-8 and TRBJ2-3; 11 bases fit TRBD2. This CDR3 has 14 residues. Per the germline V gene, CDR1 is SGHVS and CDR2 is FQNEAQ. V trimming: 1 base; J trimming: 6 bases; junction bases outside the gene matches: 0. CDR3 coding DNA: TGTGCCAGCAGCTTAGTAGCGGGGGGGGATACGCAGTATTTT. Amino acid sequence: CASSLVAGGDTQYF. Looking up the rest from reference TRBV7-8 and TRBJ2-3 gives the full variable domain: GAGVSQSPRYKVAKRGQDVALRCDPISGHVSLFWYQQALGQGPEFLTYFQNEAQLDKSGLPSDRFFAERPEGSVSTLKIQRTQQEDSAVYLCASSLVAGGDTQYFGPGTRLTVL.

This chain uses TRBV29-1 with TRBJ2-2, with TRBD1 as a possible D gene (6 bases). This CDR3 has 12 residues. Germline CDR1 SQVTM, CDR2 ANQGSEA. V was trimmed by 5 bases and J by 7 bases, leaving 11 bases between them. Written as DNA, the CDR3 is TGCAGCGTTCTACAGGGTGGCGGGGAGCTGTTTTTT. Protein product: CSVLQGGGELFF.

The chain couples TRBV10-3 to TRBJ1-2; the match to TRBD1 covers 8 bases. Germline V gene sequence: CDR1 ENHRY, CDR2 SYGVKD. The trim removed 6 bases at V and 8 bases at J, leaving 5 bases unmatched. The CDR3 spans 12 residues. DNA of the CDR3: TGTGCCATCAGCCTGACAGGGGAAGGCTACACCTTC. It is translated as CAISLTGEGYTF.

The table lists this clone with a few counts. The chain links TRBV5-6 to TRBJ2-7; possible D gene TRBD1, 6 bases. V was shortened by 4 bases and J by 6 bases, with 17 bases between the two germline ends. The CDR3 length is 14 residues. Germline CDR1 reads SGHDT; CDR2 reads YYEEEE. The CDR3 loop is CASSPPTGNFEQYF. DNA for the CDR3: TGTGCCAGCAGCCCGCCGACAGGTAACTTCGAGCAGTACTTC.